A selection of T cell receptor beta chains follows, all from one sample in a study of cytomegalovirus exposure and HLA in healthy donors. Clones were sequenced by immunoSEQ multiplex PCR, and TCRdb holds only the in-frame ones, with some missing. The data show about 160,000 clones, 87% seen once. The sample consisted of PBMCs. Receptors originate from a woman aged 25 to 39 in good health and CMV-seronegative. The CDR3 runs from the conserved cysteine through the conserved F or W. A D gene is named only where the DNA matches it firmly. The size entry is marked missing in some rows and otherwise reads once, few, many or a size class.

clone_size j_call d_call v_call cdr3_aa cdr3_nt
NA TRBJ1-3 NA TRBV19 CASSLSPPGGSGNTIYF TGTGCCAGTAGTCTTTCACCTCCGGGAGGCTCTGGAAACACCATATATTTT
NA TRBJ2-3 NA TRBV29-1 CSVGQGTDTQYF TGCAGCGTTGGCCAGGGAACAGATACGCAGTATTTT
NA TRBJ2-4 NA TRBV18 CASSPGLEGKNIQYF TGTGCCAGCTCACCGGGGCTGGAGGGCAAAAACATTCAGTACTTC
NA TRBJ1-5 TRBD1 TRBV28 CASSLRGQGRNQPQHF TGTGCCAGCAGTTTACGGGGACAGGGGCGCAATCAGCCCCAGCATTTT
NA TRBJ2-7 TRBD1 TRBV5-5 CASSRRVGTAIGAYEQYF TGTGCCAGCAGCAGAAGAGTTGGGACAGCCATAGGGGCCTACGAGCAGTACTTC
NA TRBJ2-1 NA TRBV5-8 CASSLRVGRVLYNEQFF TGTGCCAGCAGCTTGAGGGTTGGCAGGGTTCTGTACAATGAGCAGTTCTTC
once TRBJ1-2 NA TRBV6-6 CASAYLDGQPYGYTF TGTGCCAGCGCGTACCTGGACGGACAACCCTATGGCTACACCTTC
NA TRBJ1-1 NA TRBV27 CASSKSSATTEAFF TGTGCCAGCAGTAAGTCGAGCGCGACCACTGAAGCTTTCTTT
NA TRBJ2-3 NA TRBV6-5 CASSYSAGTDTQYF TGTGCCAGCAGTTACTCAGCGGGCACAGATACGCAGTATTTT
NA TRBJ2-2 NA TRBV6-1 CASSSPDRTGELFF TGTGCCAGCAGTTCCCCGGACAGAACCGGGGAGCTGTTTTTT
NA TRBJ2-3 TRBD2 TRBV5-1 CASTSGGPTDTQYF TGCGCCAGCACCTCGGGGGGGCCCACAGATACGCAGTATTTT
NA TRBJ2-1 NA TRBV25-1 CASSDSQEYEQFF TGTGCCAGCAGTGATTCCCAGGAATATGAGCAGTTCTTC
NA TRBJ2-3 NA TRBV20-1 CSARLATQYF TGCAGTGCTAGATTGGCTACGCAGTATTTT
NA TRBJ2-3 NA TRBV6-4 CASSGGGDTQYF TGTGCCAGCAGTGGAGGAGGAGATACGCAGTATTTT
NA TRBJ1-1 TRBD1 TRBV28 CASSSPGQGAIEAFF TGTGCCAGCAGTTCGCCGGGACAGGGGGCGATTGAAGCTTTCTTT
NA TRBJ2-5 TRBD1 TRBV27 CASSASTGLETQYF TGTGCCAGCAGTGCCTCGACAGGGCTCGAGACCCAGTACTTC
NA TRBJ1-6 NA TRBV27 CASSLSLGAGSPLHF TGTGCCAGCAGTTTATCGTTGGGGGCCGGATCACCCCTCCACTTT
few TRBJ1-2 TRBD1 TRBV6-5 CASSSPDRSKGYTF TGTGCCAGCAGTTCCCCGGACAGGTCTAAGGGCTACACCTTC
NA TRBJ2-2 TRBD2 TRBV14 CASSQMGLAGGELFF TGTGCCAGCAGCCAAATGGGACTAGCAGGCGGGGAGCTGTTTTTT
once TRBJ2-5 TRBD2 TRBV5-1 CASSISGGAGGETQYF TGCGCCAGCAGCATTAGCGGGGGGGCCGGTGGTGAGACCCAGTACTTC
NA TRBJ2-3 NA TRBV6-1 CASRPGGLTDTQYF TGTGCCAGCAGACCCGGAGGTCTCACAGATACGCAGTATTTT
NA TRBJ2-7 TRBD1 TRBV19 CASSALGTGGYYEQYF TGTGCCAGTAGTGCCCTCGGGACAGGGGGCTACTACGAGCAGTACTTC
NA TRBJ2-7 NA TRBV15 CATSRITGYGAYEQYF TGTGCCACCAGCAGAATAACAGGGTATGGAGCCTACGAGCAGTACTTC
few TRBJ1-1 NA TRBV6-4 CASSYSRGGVKNTEAFF TGTGCCAGCAGTTACTCGAGGGGGGGCGTAAAGAACACTGAAGCTTTCTTT
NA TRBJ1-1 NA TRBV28 CASSAGGALMNTEAFF TGTGCCAGCAGTGCAGGTGGGGCGCTCATGAACACTGAAGCTTTCTTT
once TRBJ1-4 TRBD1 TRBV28 CASSPDRVGNEKLFF TGTGCCAGCAGCCCGGACAGGGTGGGGAATGAAAAACTGTTTTTT
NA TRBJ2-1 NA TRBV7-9 CASSSDYGAEQFF TGTGCCAGCAGCTCGGACTACGGTGCTGAGCAGTTCTTC
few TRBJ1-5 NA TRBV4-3 CASSQGSEGRSNQPQHF TGCGCCAGCAGCCAAGGTTCGGAGGGGCGAAGCAATCAGCCCCAGCATTTT